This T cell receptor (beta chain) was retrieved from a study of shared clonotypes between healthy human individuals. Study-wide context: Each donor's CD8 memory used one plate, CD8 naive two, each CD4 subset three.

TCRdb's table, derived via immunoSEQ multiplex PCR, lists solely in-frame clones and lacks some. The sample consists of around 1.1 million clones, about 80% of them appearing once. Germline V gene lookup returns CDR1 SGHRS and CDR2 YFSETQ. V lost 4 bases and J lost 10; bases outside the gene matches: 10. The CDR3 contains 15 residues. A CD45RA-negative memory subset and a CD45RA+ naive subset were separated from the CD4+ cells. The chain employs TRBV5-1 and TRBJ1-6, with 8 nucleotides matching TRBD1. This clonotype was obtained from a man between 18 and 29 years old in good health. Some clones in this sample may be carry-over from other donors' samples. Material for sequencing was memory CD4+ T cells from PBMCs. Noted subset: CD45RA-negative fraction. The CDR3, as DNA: TGCGCCAGCAGCCGCAACGGACAGGGAGGATCACCCCTCCACTTT. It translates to CASSRNGQGGSPLHF. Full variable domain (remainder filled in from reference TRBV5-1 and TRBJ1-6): KAGVTQTPRYLIKTRGQQVTLSCSPISGHRSVSWYQQTPGQGLQFLFEYFSETQRNKGNFPGRFSGRQFSNSRSEMNVSTLELGDSALYLCASSRNGQGGSPLHFGNGTRLTVT.